The T cell receptor (beta chain) described here comes from a study of shared clonotypes between healthy human individuals. Study-wide findings and caveats: The study sampled only blood, and tissue repertoires likely differ.

Spread over ten immunoSEQ deep assay plates, unsorted PBMC DNA underwent sequencing. Profiled with immunoSEQ multiplex PCR; TCRdb holds only in-frame clones, not every one. The data hold more than 450,000 clones, with 75% to 85% observed a single time. Trimming stripped 0 bases from V and 2 bases from J, with 8 bases between. This CDR3 is built from 14 residues. CDR1 and CDR2 from the germline V gene are MNHEY and SVGAGI. In the case of this clone: What it binds is unknown.

The J gene is TRBJ2-7, the V gene TRBV6-5; D is possibly TRBD1 (5 bases). The sample was PBMCs. The TCR comes from a woman aged 40 to 55 in good health. Some clones in this sample may be carry-over from other donors' samples. The CDR3: CASSYSTGPYEQYF. The CDR3, as DNA: TGTGCCAGCAGTTACTCAACAGGACCCTACGAGCAGTACTTC.